Detailed here is one TCR beta chain. Its cognate antigen is unknown. The sample originates from a study of cytomegalovirus exposure and HLA in healthy donors. General study points: An analysis was carried out at a later point. It showed that HLA-associated TCR beta chains were more clonally expanded than equally common non-associated chains. An analysis that was carried out later associated 16,951 TCR beta sequences with HLA alleles at 0.05 false discovery rate.

13 Jbeta primers and 60 Vbeta primers were used for the PCR. Sequencing used immunoSEQ multiplex PCR; TCRdb keeps in-frame clones, though not all of them. The profile shows 55,000 to 80,000 clones, roughly 70% of them singletons. Sequencing used PBMCs. The clonotype was recovered from a man aged 65 to 85 in good health and CMV-seronegative.

CDR3 bases: TGTGCCAGCAGCCCGACCGGGCAGGGGGCTGGCTACACCTTC. It encodes CASSPTGQGAGYTF. The genes are TRBV6-5 and TRBJ1-2; 8 bases are a match to TRBD1. The junction had 10 bases not matched to a gene; V was cut back by 6 bases and J by 7 bases. CDR1 MNHEY and CDR2 SVGAGI come from the germline V gene. The CDR3 spans 14 residues.